This paragraph reports one T cell receptor (beta chain). No antigen is known for it. The data belong to a study of a mutant IDH1 vaccine in newly diagnosed glioma. Study details: Scheduled for weeks 1, 3, 5, 7, 11, 15, 19 and 23, eight vaccinations were given to patients.

CDR1 is SGHDT and CDR2 is YYEEEE in the germline V gene. CDR3 length: 17 amino acids. With 0 bases removed from V and 1 base from J, the gap between germline ends came to 14 bases. Time point specified: week 23, last vaccination. All doses held 300 ug of mutant IDH1 20-mer peptide, with topical imiquimod. Sequenced by immunoSEQ multiplex PCR; TCRdb stores in-frame clones only, minus some. The table has approximately 35,000 clones, roughly 90% seen once. The chain is built from TRBV5-6 and TRBJ2-4; a weak D match, TRBD1 (5 bases). The sample here was PBMCs, taken from a glioma patient whose treatment included an IDH1 peptide vaccine. The TCR was taken from a man aged 40-49 years with glioma. In DNA, the CDR3 is TGTGCCAGCAGCTTGGGGGGCACTTATGGGGCCAAAAACATTCAGTACTTC. Protein sequence: CASSLGGTYGAKNIQYF.